This T cell receptor (beta chain) was captured in a study of blood T cell repertoires in COVID-19. In the study overall: T cells, B-cell-depleted T cells, or PBMCs supplied cDNA or gDNA.

Profiling relied on immunoSEQ multiplex PCR, and the TCRdb table lists in-frame clones only, not all of them. The table has roughly 70,000 clones, 87% seen once. CDR1 is MNHEY and CDR2 is SVGEGT in the germline V gene. CDR3 size: 16 residues. After removal of 5 bases from V and 2 bases from J, the junction contained 6 bases not matched to a gene. This receptor was obtained from a woman aged 80 or older with acute or convalescent COVID-19. The chain employs TRBV6-2 or TRBV6-3 and TRBJ2-4, with 10 positions matching TRBD1. The sample was peripheral blood. CDR3 sequence reads: CASSHEGQGPKNIQYF. CDR3 sequence (DNA): TGTGCCAGCAGTCACGAGGGACAGGGGCCCAAAAACATTCAGTACTTC.